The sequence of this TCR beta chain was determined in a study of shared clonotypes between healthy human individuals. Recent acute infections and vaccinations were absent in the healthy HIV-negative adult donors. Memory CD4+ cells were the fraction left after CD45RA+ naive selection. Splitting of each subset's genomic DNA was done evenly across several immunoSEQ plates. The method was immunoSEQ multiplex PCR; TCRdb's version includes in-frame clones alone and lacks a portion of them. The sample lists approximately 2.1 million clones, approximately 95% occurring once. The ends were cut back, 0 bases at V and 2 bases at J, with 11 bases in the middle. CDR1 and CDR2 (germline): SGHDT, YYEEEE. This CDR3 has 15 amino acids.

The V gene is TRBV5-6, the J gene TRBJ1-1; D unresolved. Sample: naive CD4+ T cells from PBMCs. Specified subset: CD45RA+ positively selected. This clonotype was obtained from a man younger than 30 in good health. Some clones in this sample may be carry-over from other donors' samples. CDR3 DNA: TGTGCCAGCAGCTTGGCCGGCAGACACAACACTGAAGCTTTCTTT. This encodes CASSLAGRHNTEAFF. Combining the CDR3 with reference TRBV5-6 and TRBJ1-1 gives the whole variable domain DAGVTQSPTHLIKTRGQQVTLRCSPKSGHDTVSWYQQALGQGPQFIFQYYEEEERQRGNFPDRFSGHQFPNYSSELNVNALLLGDSALYLCASSLAGRHNTEAFFGQGTRLTVV.